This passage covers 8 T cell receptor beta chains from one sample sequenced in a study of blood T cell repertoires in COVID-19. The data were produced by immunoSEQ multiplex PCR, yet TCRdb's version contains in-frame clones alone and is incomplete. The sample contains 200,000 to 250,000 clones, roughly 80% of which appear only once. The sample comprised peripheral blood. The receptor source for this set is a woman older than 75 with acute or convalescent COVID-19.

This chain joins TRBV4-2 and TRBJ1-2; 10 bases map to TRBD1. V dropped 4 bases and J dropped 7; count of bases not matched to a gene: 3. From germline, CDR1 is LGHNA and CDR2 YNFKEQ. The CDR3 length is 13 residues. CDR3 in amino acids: CASSRTGGGGYTF. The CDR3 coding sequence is TGTGCCAGCAGCCGGACAGGGGGGGGTGGCTACACCTTC.

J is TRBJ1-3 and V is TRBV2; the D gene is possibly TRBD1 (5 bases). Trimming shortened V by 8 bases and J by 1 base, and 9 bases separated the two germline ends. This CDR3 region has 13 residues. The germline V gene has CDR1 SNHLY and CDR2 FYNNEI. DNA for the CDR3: TGTGCCAGCCTAGGGGATTCTGGAAACACCATATATTTT. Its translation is CASLGDSGNTIYF.

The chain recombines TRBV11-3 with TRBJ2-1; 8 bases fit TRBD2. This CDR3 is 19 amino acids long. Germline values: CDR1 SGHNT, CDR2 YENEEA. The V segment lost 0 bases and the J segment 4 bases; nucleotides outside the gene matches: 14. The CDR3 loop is CASSLEGVAGLTVYNEQFF. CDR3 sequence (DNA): TGTGCCAGCAGCTTAGAGGGGGTAGCGGGGCTTACGGTGTACAATGAGCAGTTCTTC.

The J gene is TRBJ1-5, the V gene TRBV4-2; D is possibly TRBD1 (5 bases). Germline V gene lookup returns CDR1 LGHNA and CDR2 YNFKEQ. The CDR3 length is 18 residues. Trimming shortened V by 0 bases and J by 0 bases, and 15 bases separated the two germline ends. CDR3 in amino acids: CASSQEARGGYSNQPQHF. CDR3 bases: TGTGCCAGCAGCCAAGAGGCTCGCGGGGGGTATAGCAATCAGCCCCAGCATTTT.

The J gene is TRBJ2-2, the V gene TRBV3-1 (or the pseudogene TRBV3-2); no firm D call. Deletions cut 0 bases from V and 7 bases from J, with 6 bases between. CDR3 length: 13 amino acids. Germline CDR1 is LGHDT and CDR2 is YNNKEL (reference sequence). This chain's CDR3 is CASSQDLGGELFF. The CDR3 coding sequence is TGTGCCAGCAGCCAAGATCTAGGCGGGGAGCTGTTTTTT.

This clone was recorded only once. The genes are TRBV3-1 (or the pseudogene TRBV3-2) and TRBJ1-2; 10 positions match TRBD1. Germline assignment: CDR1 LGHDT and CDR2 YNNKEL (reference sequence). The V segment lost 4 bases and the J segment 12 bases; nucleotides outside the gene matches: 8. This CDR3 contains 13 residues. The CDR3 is CASSPTHDRGHTF. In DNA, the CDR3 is TGTGCCAGCAGCCCCACACACGACAGGGGGCACACCTTC.

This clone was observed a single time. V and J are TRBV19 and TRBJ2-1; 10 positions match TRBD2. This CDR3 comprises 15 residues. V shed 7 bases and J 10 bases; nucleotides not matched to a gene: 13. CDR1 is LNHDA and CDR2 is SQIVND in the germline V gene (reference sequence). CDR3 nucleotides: TGTGCCAGTAATTCTGAGCGGGGGGGCCTCAAGGAGCAGTTCTTC. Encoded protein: CASNSERGGLKEQFF.

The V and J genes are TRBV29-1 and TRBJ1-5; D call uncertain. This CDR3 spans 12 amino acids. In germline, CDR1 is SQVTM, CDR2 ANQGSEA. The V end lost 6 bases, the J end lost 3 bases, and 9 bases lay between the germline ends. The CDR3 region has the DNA TGCAGCGTCCGGGAACTCAATCAGCCCCAGCATTTT. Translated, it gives CSVRELNQPQHF.